This entry describes one T cell receptor beta chain. No antigen is known for it. This record comes from a study of T cell responses to AZD1222 COVID-19 vaccine. Study findings and constraints: Seropositivity was recorded at baseline in only 6 or 7 AZD1222 recipients.

Profiled with immunoSEQ multiplex PCR; TCRdb holds only in-frame clones, not every one. This sample has about 140,000 clones; about 90% occur once, and the top ten carry 1.9%. The CDR3 spans 16 residues. Germline V gene sequence: CDR1 SGHKS, CDR2 YYEKEE (reference sequence). V shed 5 bases, J shed 5 bases, and the junction held 11 bases outside the gene matches. Specimen: peripheral blood, collected on day 0 of AZD1222 vaccination. The clonotype originates from an adult in good health. This sequence joins TRBV5-5 and TRBJ1-5; TRBD1 aligns across 9 bases. This chain's CDR3 is CASRPDATGGHQPQHF. CDR3 nucleotide sequence: TGTGCCAGCAGGCCCGATGCCACAGGGGGCCATCAGCCCCAGCATTTT.